One sample yielded the 7 T cell receptor beta chains listed below, sequenced in a study of T cells expressing NK-cell markers. TCRdb reanalyzed the 5' RACE reads, giving one entry per CDR3 protein sequence and no DNA. The clone table shows about 460,000 distinct CDR3 sequences, with the ten largest holding 1.4%. The sequenced material came from blood T cells: a sorted CD56 or NKG2C T cell subset, CD4+ or CD8+ T cells, or bulk PBMC T cells (not recorded which). These receptors were taken from a woman aged 45-60 years in good health.

The rearrangement links TRBV5-1 to TRBJ1-1; TCRdb returns TRBD1, unconfirmable since there is no DNA. CDR1 and CDR2 (germline): SGHRS, YFSETQ. The CDR3 covers 13 residues. CDR3: CASRGTGGTEAFF.

V and J are TRBV7-8 and TRBJ1-1; TCRdb's D gene call, TRBD1, goes unchecked for lack of DNA. CDR3 size: 14 residues. The germline V gene encodes CDR1 SGHVS and CDR2 FQNEAQ. CDR3 loop: CASSLTGGITEAFF.

V gene TRBV12-3 or TRBV12-4 combines with J gene TRBJ1-6. The CDR3 extends over 14 amino acids. This CDR3 is CASSRLNSGSPLHF.

The chain employs TRBV19 and TRBJ2-4; absent DNA, TCRdb's TRBD1 call cannot be checked. CDR1 LNHDA and CDR2 SQIVND come from the germline V gene (reference sequence). The CDR3 runs to 17 residues. The CDR3: CASSISATGGAKNIQYF.

The chain has TRBV5-1 and TRBJ2-3. The CDR3 extends over 13 amino acids. In germline, CDR1 is SGHRS, CDR2 YFSETQ. This CDR3 reads CASSLVTGDTQYF. Together with reference TRBV5-1 and TRBJ2-3, the CDR3 gives the full variable domain: KAGVTQTPRYLIKTRGQQVTLSCSPISGHRSVSWYQQTPGQGLQFLFEYFSETQRNKGNFPGRFSGRQFSNSRSEMNVSTLELGDSALYLCASSLVTGDTQYFGPGTRLTVL.

The chain is built from TRBV2 and TRBJ2-1; TCRdb gives TRBD1 as the D gene, but with no DNA this cannot be confirmed. The CDR3 extends over 12 amino acids. From germline, CDR1 is SNHLY and CDR2 FYNNEI. The CDR3 sequence: CASKTAPNEQFF. Full variable domain (remainder filled in from reference TRBV2 and TRBJ2-1): EPEVTQTPSHQVTQMGQEVILRCVPISNHLYFYWYRQILGQKVEFLVSFYNNEISEKSEIFDDQFSVERPDGSNFTLKIRSTKLEDSAMYFCASKTAPNEQFFGPGTRLTVL.

The rearrangement uses TRBV29-1 and TRBJ1-1. Germline V lookup: CDR1 SQVTM, CDR2 ANQGSEA. CDR3 length equals 12 residues. The CDR3 is CSVRILDTEAFF.